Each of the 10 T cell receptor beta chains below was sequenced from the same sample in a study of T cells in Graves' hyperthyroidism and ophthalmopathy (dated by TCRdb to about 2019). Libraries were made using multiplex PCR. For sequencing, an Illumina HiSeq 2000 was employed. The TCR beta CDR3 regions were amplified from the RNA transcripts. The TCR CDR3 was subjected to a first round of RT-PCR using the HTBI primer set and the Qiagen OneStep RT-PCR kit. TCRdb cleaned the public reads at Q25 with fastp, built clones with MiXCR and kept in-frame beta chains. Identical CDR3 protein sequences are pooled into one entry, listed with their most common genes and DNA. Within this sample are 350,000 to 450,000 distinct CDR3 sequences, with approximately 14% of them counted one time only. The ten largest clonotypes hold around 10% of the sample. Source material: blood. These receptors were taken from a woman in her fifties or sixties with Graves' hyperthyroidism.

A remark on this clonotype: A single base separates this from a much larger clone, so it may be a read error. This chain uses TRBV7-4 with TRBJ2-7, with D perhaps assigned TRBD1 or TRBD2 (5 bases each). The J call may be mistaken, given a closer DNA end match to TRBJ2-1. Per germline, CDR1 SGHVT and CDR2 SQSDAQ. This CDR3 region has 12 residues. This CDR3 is CASSGGIYEQFF. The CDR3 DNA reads TGTGCCAGCAGCGGGGGAATCTACGAGCAGTTCTTC.

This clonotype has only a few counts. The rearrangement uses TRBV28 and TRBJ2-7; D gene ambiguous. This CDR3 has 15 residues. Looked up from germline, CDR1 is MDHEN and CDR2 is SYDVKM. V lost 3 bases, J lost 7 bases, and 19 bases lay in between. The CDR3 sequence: CASSLTGLRMREQYF. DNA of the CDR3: TGTGCCAGCAGTTTGACGGGCCTGAGGATGAGGGAGCAGTACTTC. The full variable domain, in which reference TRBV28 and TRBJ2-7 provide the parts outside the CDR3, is DVKVTQSSRYLVKRTGEKVFLECVQDMDHENMFWYRQDPGLGLRLIYFSYDVKMKEKGDIPEGYSVSREKKERFSLILESASTNQTSMYLCASSLTGLRMREQYFGPGTRLTVT.

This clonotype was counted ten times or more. CDR3 nucleotide sequence: TGTGCCAGCAGTAAAACAGGGGGCACCTCCCTTGAAGCTTTCTTT. Translated, it gives CASSKTGGTSLEAFF. The rearrangement uses TRBV6-1 and TRBJ1-1, with 9 bases that match TRBD1. The V and J ends lost 5 bases and 7 bases, in that order; junction bases with no gene match: 11. The CDR3 contains 15 residues. Germline V lookup: CDR1 MNHNS, CDR2 SASEGT.

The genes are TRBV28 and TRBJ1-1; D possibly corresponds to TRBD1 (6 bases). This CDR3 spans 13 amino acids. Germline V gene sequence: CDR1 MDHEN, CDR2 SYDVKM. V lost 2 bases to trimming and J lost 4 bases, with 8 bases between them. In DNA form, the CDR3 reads TGTGCCAGCAGTTTACCCAGGGGCACTGAAGCTTTCTTT. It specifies CASSLPRGTEAFF.

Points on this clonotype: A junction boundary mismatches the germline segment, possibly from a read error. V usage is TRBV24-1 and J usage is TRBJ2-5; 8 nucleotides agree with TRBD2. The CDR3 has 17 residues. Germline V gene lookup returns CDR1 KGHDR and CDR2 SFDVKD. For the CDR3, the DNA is TGTACCACCAGTGATAGCGGGCTAGCGGGTTACGAAGAGACCCAGTACTTC. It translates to CTTSDSGLAGYEETQYF.

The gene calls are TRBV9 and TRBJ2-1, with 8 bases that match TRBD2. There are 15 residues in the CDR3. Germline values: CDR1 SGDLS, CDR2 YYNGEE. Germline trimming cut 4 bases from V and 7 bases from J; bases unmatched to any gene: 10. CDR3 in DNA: TGTGCCAGCAGCCCTCCCAGCGGGAGTAAGAATGAGCAGTTCTTC. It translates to CASSPPSGSKNEQFF.

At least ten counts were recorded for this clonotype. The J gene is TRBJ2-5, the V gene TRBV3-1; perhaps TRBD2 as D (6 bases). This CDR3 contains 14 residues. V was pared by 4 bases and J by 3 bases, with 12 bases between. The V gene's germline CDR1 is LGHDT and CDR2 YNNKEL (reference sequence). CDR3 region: CASSRTGEKETQYF. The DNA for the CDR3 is TGTGCCAGCAGCCGGACGGGAGAAAAAGAGACCCAGTACTTC.

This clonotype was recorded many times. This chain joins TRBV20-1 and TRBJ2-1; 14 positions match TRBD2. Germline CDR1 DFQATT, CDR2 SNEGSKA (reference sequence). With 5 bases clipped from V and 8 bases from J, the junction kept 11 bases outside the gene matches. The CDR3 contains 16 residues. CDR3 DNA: TGCAGTGCTGGACGAGGGACTAGCGGGAGTAGCGATGAGCAGTTCTTC. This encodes CSAGRGTSGSSDEQFF.

The chain's CDR3 is CSARGETEAFF. In nucleotides, the CDR3 is TGCAGTGCTAGAGGAGAGACTGAAGCTTTCTTT. This rearrangement joins TRBV20-1 to TRBJ1-1; D is unresolved. V was cut by 1 base and J by 5 bases, with 5 bases left in between. Germline assignment: CDR1 DFQATT and CDR2 SNEGSKA (reference sequence). The CDR3 covers 11 residues.

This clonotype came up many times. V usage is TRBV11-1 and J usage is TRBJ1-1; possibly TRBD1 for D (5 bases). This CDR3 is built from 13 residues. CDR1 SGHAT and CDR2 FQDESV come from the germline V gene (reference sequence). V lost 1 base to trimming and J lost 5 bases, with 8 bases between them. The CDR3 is CASSLEWGTEAFF. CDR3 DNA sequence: TGTGCCAGCAGCTTAGAGTGGGGGACTGAAGCTTTCTTT.